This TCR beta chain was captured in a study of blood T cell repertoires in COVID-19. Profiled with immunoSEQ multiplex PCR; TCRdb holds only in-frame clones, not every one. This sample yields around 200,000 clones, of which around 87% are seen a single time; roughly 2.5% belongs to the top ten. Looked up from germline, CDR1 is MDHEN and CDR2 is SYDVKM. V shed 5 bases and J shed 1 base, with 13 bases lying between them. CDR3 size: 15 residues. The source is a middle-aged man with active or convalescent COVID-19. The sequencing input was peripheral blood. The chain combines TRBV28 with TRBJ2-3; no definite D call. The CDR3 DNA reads TGTGCCAGCAGTCAAGAGCTATCGGGCACAGATACGCAGTATTTT. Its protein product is CASSQELSGTDTQYF.